This TCR beta chain is from a study of T cells expressing NK-cell markers. Overall study context: One of eight sequenced donors was HCMV-seronegative; the other seven were seropositive.

TCR beta libraries carry UMIs added by 5'RACE template switching. TCRdb reprocessed the 5' RACE reads and reports one entry per CDR3 protein, with no DNA. The sample table includes about 450,000 distinct CDR3 sequences. Germline V CDR1 and CDR2: SGHVS, FNYEAQ. The CDR3 length is 15 residues. The sequence came from a woman aged 18 to 75 in good health. The chain joins TRBV7-6 to TRBJ2-5. The sequenced material came from blood T cells: a sorted CD56 or NKG2C T cell subset, CD4+ or CD8+ T cells, or bulk PBMC T cells (not recorded which). The CDR3 region is CASSLAAGYQETQYF.